These 20 T cell receptor beta chains were sequenced from one sample in a study of identical twins. MiXCR, applied by TCRdb to the 5' RACE reads, yields one record per CDR3 protein. Among roughly 350,000 distinct CDR3 sequences, roughly 9% were seen once, and the ten largest hold roughly 8.9%. Source material: naive T cells sorted from blood. The receptor source for this set is a woman aged 50 to 60 in good health.

The chain employs TRBV6-2 or TRBV6-3 and TRBJ2-5; perhaps TRBD2 as D (5 bases). Germline assignment: CDR1 MNHEY and CDR2 SVGEGT. V lost 0 bases, J lost 2 bases, and 10 bases lay in between. There are 15 residues in the CDR3. The CDR3 DNA follows: TGTGCCAGCAGTTACTCCCTAGCATCACAAGAGACCCAGTACTTC. Translation gives CASSYSLASQETQYF.

V usage is TRBV19 and J usage is TRBJ2-3; D remains unclear. The V end lost 9 bases, the J end lost 5 bases, and 0 bases lay between the germline ends. CDR3 size: 8 residues. Germline CDR1 and CDR2: LNHDA and SQIVND (reference sequence). Here the CDR3 reads CARDTQYF. The DNA of the CDR3 is TGTGCCAGAGATACGCAGTATTTT.

In its sample, this clonotype was seen many times. CDR3 amino acids: CASKQWTGELFF. Here the CDR3 DNA reads TGTGCCAGCAAGCAATGGACCGGGGAGCTGTTTTTT. This chain uses TRBV6-2 or TRBV6-3 with TRBJ2-2; D is ambiguous. Germline CDR1 is MNHEY and CDR2 is SVGEGT. The length of the CDR3 is 12 residues. V lost 7 bases and J lost 5, with 8 bases in between.

This clonotype was counted a few times. V is TRBV10-3 and J is TRBJ2-7, with D possibly being TRBD1 or TRBD2 (5 bases each). V shed 2 bases and J shed 0 bases, with 14 bases lying between them. The germline CDR1 and CDR2 sequences are ENHRY and SYGVKD. This CDR3 region has 16 residues. The CDR3 DNA sequence: TGTGCCATCAGTGAGAGGCGGGCAGGGCTCTCCTACGAGCAGTACTTC. It encodes CAISERRAGLSYEQYF.

The gene calls are TRBV11-2 and TRBJ2-7, with 10 positions matching TRBD2. The trim removed 5 bases at V and 2 bases at J, leaving 6 bases unmatched. CDR3 length equals 15 residues. Germline lookup yields CDR1 SGHAT and CDR2 FQNNGV. CDR3 amino acids: CASSLGLARTYEQYV. In DNA, the CDR3 is TGTGCCAGCAGCCTGGGACTAGCGCGGACCTACGAGCAGTACGTC.

This clonotype occurred a few times. V usage is TRBV11-3 and J usage is TRBJ2-2, with TRBD1 as a possible D gene (5 bases). The germline CDR1 and CDR2 sequences are SGHNT and YENEEA. Deletions cut 0 bases from V and 3 bases from J, with 14 bases between. The length of the CDR3 is 17 residues. The CDR3 coding sequence is TGTGCCAGCAGCTTAGATCATATGGGGCTCCACACCGGGGAGCTGTTTTTT. The encoded protein is CASSLDHMGLHTGELFF.

This clonotype was counted at least ten times. The chain links TRBV29-1 to TRBJ2-6, with D perhaps being TRBD1 or TRBD2 (6 bases each). The V gene's germline CDR1 is SQVTM and CDR2 ANQGSEA. CDR3 length: 16 amino acids. Trimming removed 4 bases from V and 2 bases from J, with 15 bases in between. CDR3 nucleotides: TGCAGCGTTGCCGGGACAAGGGGGGCTGGGGCCAACGTCCTGACTTTC. This gives the protein CSVAGTRGAGANVLTF.

Only a few counts were recorded for this clonotype. The chain combines TRBV20-1 with TRBJ2-1; the match to TRBD1 covers 7 bases. With V trimmed by 6 bases and J by 6 bases, 11 bases remained unmatched. This CDR3 has 14 amino acids. Germline V gives CDR1 DFQATT, CDR2 SNEGSKA (reference sequence). The CDR3 reads CSAAQDRFFNEQFF. DNA of the CDR3: TGCAGTGCCGCCCAGGACAGGTTCTTCAATGAGCAGTTCTTC.

CDR3 sequence reads: CASSKEEGDTEAFF. The DNA for the CDR3 is TGTGCCAGCAGCAAAGAAGAAGGGGACACTGAAGCTTTCTTT. The V and J genes are TRBV21-1 and TRBJ1-1; the table's D call of TRBD1 was not tested on the DNA. TRBV21-1 is shown as a pseudogene. The CDR3 extends over 14 amino acids.

In its sample, this clonotype was seen many times. This rearrangement joins TRBV12-3 or TRBV12-4 to TRBJ1-3, with TRBD1 matching 8 bases. The CDR3 covers 15 residues. V was pared by 7 bases and J by 3 bases, with 8 bases of the junction left unmatched. CDR3 residues: CASKPDRVIGNTIYF. The CDR3 nucleotides read TGTGCCAGCAAACCGGACAGGGTAATTGGAAACACCATATATTTT.

The chain joins TRBV12-3 or TRBV12-4 to TRBJ2-3; possibly TRBD2 for D (6 bases). Trimming took off 5 bases at V and 3 bases at J, with 18 bases between the two ends. The CDR3 is made up of 16 amino acids. CDR3 DNA: TGTGCCAGCAGTCCAATCTCGTGGCGGGAAACAGATACGCAGTATTTT. Residues: CASSPISWRETDTQYF.

This clonotype was observed at least ten times. This chain uses TRBV15 with TRBJ2-1; 10 nucleotides line up with TRBD2. The junction had 6 bases not matched to a gene; V was cut back by 5 bases and J by 8 bases. CDR1 is LNHNV and CDR2 is YYDKDF in the germline V gene (reference sequence). CDR3 size: 14 residues. CDR3 protein: CATSGSSGRDEQFF. The CDR3, as DNA: TGTGCCACCAGCGGTTCCAGCGGGAGGGATGAGCAGTTCTTC.

This clonotype came up many times. V is TRBV12-3 or TRBV12-4 and J is TRBJ1-2; 10 positions match TRBD1. The CDR3 covers 18 residues. V gave up 6 bases and J gave up 2 bases; unmatched junction bases: 15. The CDR3 nucleotides are TGTGCCAGCAGGGTTCCGGGACAGGGGAAATTGGGGAACTATGGCTACACCTTC. Its protein is CASRVPGQGKLGNYGYTF.

This clonotype turned up a few times. The genes are TRBV7-9 and TRBJ1-3; a possible D gene is TRBD1 (6 bases). V dropped 1 base and J dropped 2 bases, with 9 bases sitting between them. The germline V gene encodes CDR1 SEHNR and CDR2 FQNEAQ (reference sequence). The CDR3 has 15 residues. CDR3 amino acids: CASSLVQGTGNTIYF. As DNA, the CDR3 is TGTGCCAGCAGCTTAGTACAGGGTACTGGAAACACCATATATTTT.

There are many counts of this clonotype. This sequence joins TRBV12-3 or TRBV12-4 and TRBJ2-5; the D gene is possibly TRBD1 (6 bases). Trimming took 3 bases from V and 9 from J, leaving 11 bases between them. The CDR3 has 12 amino acids. CDR3 coding DNA: TGTGCCAGCAGTTTCTCGGACAGCTCCCAGTACTTC. As protein: CASSFSDSSQYF.

CDR3 sequence: CASSEGLGTEAFF. CDR3 nucleotide sequence: TGTGCCAGCAGTGAAGGTTTGGGAACTGAAGCTTTCTTT. The chain is built from TRBV6-1 and TRBJ1-1; D is uncertain. Trimming removed 1 base at V and 5 bases at J, with 8 bases between. The CDR3 length is 13 residues. Germline-derived CDR1 and CDR2 are MNHNS and SASEGT.

This clonotype was picked up a small number of times. The CDR3 region has the DNA TGTGCCAGCCTACTCTTTGGGAACACCATATATTTT. Protein: CASLLFGNTIYF. The J gene is TRBJ1-3, the V gene TRBV6-1; D gene uncertain. The CDR3 spans 12 residues. Germline values: CDR1 MNHNS, CDR2 SASEGT. Trimming stripped 8 bases from V and 7 bases from J, with 12 bases between.

In its sample, this clonotype was seen many times. The gene calls are TRBV20-1 and TRBJ1-2, with D possibly matching TRBD1 (5 bases). CDR1 and CDR2 (germline): DFQATT, SNEGSKA (reference sequence). There are 14 residues in the CDR3. V lost 5 bases and J 4 bases, leaving 17 bases between the germline ends. The CDR3 reads CSAGGGGAIYGYTF. CDR3 nucleotides: TGCAGTGCTGGGGGAGGAGGGGCTATCTATGGCTACACCTTC.

This chain uses TRBV9 with TRBJ2-7, with TRBD2 matching 8 bases. CDR3 length equals 17 residues. Trimming cost V 0 bases and J 5 bases; bases outside gene matches: 13. The germline V gene has CDR1 SGDLS and CDR2 YYNGEE. CDR3 amino acids: CASSVEAGDPRVDEQYF. CDR3 sequence (DNA): TGTGCCAGCAGCGTAGAAGCGGGAGACCCACGGGTCGACGAGCAGTACTTC.

The chain has TRBV12-3 or TRBV12-4 and TRBJ1-2, with 9 bases matching TRBD1. The CDR3 totals 14 residues. V was clipped by 5 bases and J by 8 bases; unmatched bases: 9. The CDR3 coding sequence is TGTGCCAGCAGTCCTGGACAGGGGACGGGAGGCTACACCTTC. It translates to CASSPGQGTGGYTF.